This T cell receptor beta chain was captured in a study of blood T cell repertoires in COVID-19. The overall study: Acute and convalescent COVID-19 samples came from the United States, Italy and Spain. T cells, B-cell-depleted T cells, or PBMCs provided the cDNA or gDNA that served as material.

As handled by the study authors: Quantification of nucleated cells was approximated via reference gene primer amplification. The method was immunoSEQ multiplex PCR; TCRdb's version includes in-frame clones alone and lacks a portion of them. D and trimming come from the DNA, and the V and J calls and clone size come from that table. The sample consists of more than 60,000 clones, roughly 84% of them appearing once. Germline CDR1 reads SGHAT; CDR2 reads FQNNGV. Trimming cost V 5 bases and J 3 bases; bases outside gene matches: 5. This CDR3 spans 15 amino acids. The source is a man aged 45-65 years with acute or convalescent COVID-19. The chain combines TRBV11-2 with TRBJ2-7, with 12 bases that match TRBD2. The sample consisted of peripheral blood. For the CDR3, the DNA is TGTGCCAGCAGCCCGAGACTAGCGGGAGACTACGAGCAGTACTTC. Protein product: CASSPRLAGDYEQYF.